This T cell receptor (beta chain) was sequenced in a study of control samples from healthy donors and cancer patients. Profiling relied on immunoSEQ multiplex PCR, and the TCRdb table lists in-frame clones only, not all of them. Of roughly 150,000 clones listed, approximately 93% are singletons. V was clipped by 11 bases and J by 7 bases, with 20 bases between them. CDR1 is SNHLY and CDR2 is FYNNEI in the germline V gene. The CDR3 sequence is 13 residues long. The rearrangement uses TRBV2 and TRBJ1-2, with D possibly matching TRBD1 (5 bases). The sample comprised blood. This TCR was sampled from a man between 18 and 35 years old in good health. The CDR3 sequence: CAGLSNPGGGYTF. DNA for the CDR3: TGTGCCGGGCTGTCGAATCCGGGGGGTGGCTACACCTTC. Variable domain in full (rest from reference TRBV2 and TRBJ1-2): EPEVTQTPSHQVTQMGQEVILRCVPISNHLYFYWYRQILGQKVEFLVSFYNNEISEKSEIFDDQFSVERPDGSNFTLKIRSTKLEDSAMYFCAGLSNPGGGYTFGSGTRLTVV.